These 19 T cell receptor beta chains share one sample of origin, sequenced in a study of response to subunit inactivated influenza vaccine. TCRdb called the RT-PCR reads again in MiXCR, with one record for every CDR3 protein. The repertoire holds fewer than 700,000 distinct CDR3 sequences, with 13% as singletons. Source: PBMCs from blood, taken more than 35 days after vaccination. Receptors were obtained from a man aged 45 to 65 who received an inactivated influenza vaccine.

In this sample, this clonotype turned up many times. This chain links TRBV7-9 with TRBJ1-1; TRBD1 agrees at 7 bases. Germline CDR1 and CDR2: SEHNR and FQNEAQ (reference sequence). V lost 3 bases to trimming and J lost 11 bases; unmatched junction nucleotides: 6. This CDR3 spans 12 amino acids. DNA of the CDR3: TGTGCCAGCAGCTTTACAGGGGAGGAGGCTTTCTTT. The encoded protein is CASSFTGEEAFF.

This clonotype was seen a few times. This chain links TRBV20-1 with TRBJ1-5; TRBD1 agrees at 8 bases. Germline loops: CDR1 DFQATT, CDR2 SNEGSKA (reference sequence). This CDR3 contains 21 residues. The trim removed 2 bases at V and 0 bases at J, leaving 21 bases unmatched. This CDR3 reads CSARTDLIHGTGPSSNQPQHF. In nucleotides, the CDR3 is TGCAGTGCTAGAACAGACCTTATCCACGGGACAGGCCCATCTAGCAATCAGCCCCAGCATTTT.

This clonotype was picked up a small number of times. This rearrangement joins TRBV12-3 or TRBV12-4 to TRBJ1-6; 11 bases are a match to TRBD1. The CDR3 runs to 14 residues. V gave up 5 bases and J gave up 10 bases; unmatched junction bases: 4. The CDR3 loop is CASSPRTGGSPLHF. The CDR3 nucleotides are TGTGCCAGCAGTCCTCGGACAGGGGGCTCACCCCTCCACTTT.

This clonotype was detected many times. The rearrangement links TRBV11-2 to TRBJ2-3, with 7 bases matching TRBD1. Germline CDR1 and CDR2: SGHAT and FQNNGV. This CDR3 spans 15 amino acids. Trimming took 5 bases from V and 0 from J; bases not matched to a gene: 5. The CDR3 spells CASSARQGSTDTQYF. The CDR3, as DNA: TGTGCCAGCAGCGCTAGACAGGGTAGCACAGATACGCAGTATTTT.

V is TRBV7-8 and J is TRBJ2-1; weak D call: TRBD2 (5 bases). V was trimmed by 5 bases and J by 0 bases, leaving 14 bases between them. This CDR3 region has 16 residues. Germline V lookup: CDR1 SGHVS, CDR2 FQNEAQ. The CDR3 DNA reads TGTGCCAGCAGCCCTAGGACTGGGTACTCCTACAATGAGCAGTTCTTC. This translates into CASSPRTGYSYNEQFF.

This clonotype was picked up a small number of times. DNA of the CDR3: TGCAGTGCTAGAGATCGGAGAAGGGACTTCTATAGCAATCAGCCCCAGCATTTT. Protein sequence: CSARDRRRDFYSNQPQHF. The chain couples TRBV20-1 to TRBJ1-5; D possibly corresponds to TRBD1 (5 bases). Trimming removed 0 bases from V and 0 bases from J, with 18 bases in between. This CDR3 contains 18 residues. Germline CDR1 and CDR2: DFQATT and SNEGSKA (reference sequence).

This chain connects TRBV6-5 to TRBJ2-5; 9 positions match TRBD1. CDR1 MNHEY and CDR2 SVGAGI come from the germline V gene. The V segment lost 0 bases and the J segment 4 bases; nucleotides outside the gene matches: 9. CDR3 length equals 17 residues. CDR3 DNA sequence: TGTGCCAGCAGTTACTCCGGACCCGGGACAGGGAGAGAGACCCAGTACTTC. Translation: CASSYSGPGTGRETQYF.

This clonotype was seen more than once but under ten times. The J gene is TRBJ2-5, the V gene TRBV20-1; no reliable D call. This CDR3 comprises 11 residues. V was clipped by 2 bases and J by 3 bases, with 4 bases between them. CDR1 DFQATT and CDR2 SNEGSKA come from the germline V gene (reference sequence). The DNA for the CDR3 is TGCAGTGCTAGATGGGAAGAGACCCAGTACTTC. Its protein product is CSARWEETQYF.

This chain links TRBV5-8 with TRBJ2-5; D may be TRBD1 or TRBD2 (5 bases each). The CDR3 is 16 amino acids. CDR1 and CDR2 (germline): SGHTS, YDEGEE. The V and J ends lost 7 bases and 5 bases respectively, with 24 bases between them. CDR3 sequence (DNA): TGTGCCAGCGGCCCTGGGCACAGGCCTACGGGGGAGACCCAGTACTTC. This gives the protein CASGPGHRPTGETQYF.

V gene TRBV4-1 combines with J gene TRBJ2-2; no reliable D call. V lost 1 base to trimming and J lost 4 bases, with 4 bases between them. The CDR3 contains 13 residues. Germline V gene data show CDR1 as MGHRA and CDR2 as YSYEKL. The CDR3 bases are TGCGCCAGCAGCCAAGTAGTCACCGGGGAGCTGTTTTTT. Its protein product is CASSQVVTGELFF.

This clonotype was observed a handful of times. The CDR3 DNA follows: TGTGCCAGCAGCCAACCCTCCGGGACAGGGGGAATGAAGACCCAGTACTTC. This codes for CASSQPSGTGGMKTQYF. The rearrangement uses TRBV6-1 and TRBJ2-5; TRBD1 aligns across 11 bases. The CDR3 covers 17 residues. CDR1 and CDR2 from the germline V gene are MNHNS and SASEGT. J lost 6 bases, V lost 6 bases, and 15 bases had no gene match.

This clonotype was seen a handful of times. The V and J genes are TRBV20-1 and TRBJ2-1; 8 bases match TRBD2. The CDR3 spans 13 residues. The germline V gene encodes CDR1 DFQATT and CDR2 SNEGSKA (reference sequence). J lost 9 bases, V lost 7 bases, and 11 bases had no gene match. This chain's CDR3 is CSGARTSFGEQFF. The CDR3 DNA sequence: TGCAGTGGCGCTCGGACTAGCTTCGGTGAGCAGTTCTTC.

This chain connects TRBV6-2 or TRBV6-3 to TRBJ1-2; D is undetermined. Germline V gene lookup returns CDR1 MNHEY and CDR2 SVGEGT. Trimming left V 3 bases short and J 8 bases short, with 7 bases between. The CDR3 has 11 residues. The CDR3 DNA follows: TGTGCCAGCAGTTATGGAAGCGGCTACACCTTC. This codes for CASSYGSGYTF.

The sample holds many counts of this clonotype. V and J are TRBV4-1 and TRBJ1-4; 8 bases agree with TRBD1. Germline trimming cut 3 bases from V and 4 bases from J; bases unmatched to any gene: 10. The length of the CDR3 is 17 residues. Germline V gene lookup returns CDR1 MGHRA and CDR2 YSYEKL. The CDR3 DNA reads as TGCGCCAGCAGCCACATCCTGAGGACAGGGCGTAATGAAAAACTGTTTTTT. Translation: CASSHILRTGRNEKLFF.

This clonotype occurred once. The CDR3 is CASRTGTANEQFF. In nucleotides, the CDR3 is TGTGCCAGCAGGACTGGGACCGCGAATGAGCAGTTCTTC. J is TRBJ2-1 and V is TRBV28; TRBD1 or TRBD2 may be the D gene (5 bases each). Trimming removed 6 bases from V and 7 bases from J, with 13 bases in between. This CDR3 region has 13 residues. Germline assignment: CDR1 MDHEN and CDR2 SYDVKM.

This rearrangement joins TRBV7-9 to TRBJ2-2; TRBD1 matches at 10 bases. CDR1 is SEHNR and CDR2 is FQNEAQ in the germline V gene (reference sequence). CDR3 length: 17 amino acids. Trimming took 5 bases from V and 4 from J; bases not matched to a gene: 10. The CDR3 reads CASSPDGTGVSTGELFF. The DNA for the CDR3 is TGTGCCAGCAGCCCCGACGGGACAGGGGTTAGCACCGGGGAGCTGTTTTTT.

This chain uses TRBV7-8 with TRBJ1-5, with unresolved D. The CDR3 spans 17 residues. Trimming shortened V by 2 bases and J by 0 bases, and 14 bases separated the two germline ends. CDR1 is SGHVS and CDR2 is FQNEAQ in the germline V gene. The CDR3 bases are TGTGCCAGCAGCTTAAAGGGCAGCTCTTATAGCAATCAGCCCCAGCATTTT. Translated: CASSLKGSSYSNQPQHF.

This clonotype was picked up many times. The CDR3 DNA reads as TGTGCCAGCAGCTATGGACAGGGATCGTTTGAGCAGTACTTC. Translation: CASSYGQGSFEQYF. The chain carries TRBV5-6 and TRBJ2-7; TRBD1 matches at 8 bases. V lost 3 bases, J lost 7 bases, and 9 bases stayed unmatched. Germline V gives CDR1 SGHDT, CDR2 YYEEEE. This CDR3 has 14 amino acids.

This clonotype was counted only a few times. V is TRBV7-8 and J is TRBJ2-2, with 7 nucleotides matching TRBD2. Germline V gene data show CDR1 as SGHVS and CDR2 as FQNEAQ. The V and J ends lost 5 bases and 1 base, in that order; junction bases with no gene match: 10. The CDR3 sequence is 17 residues long. The CDR3 reads CASSPSLGGENTGELFF. The CDR3 nucleotides read TGTGCCAGCAGCCCCTCGTTGGGGGGGGAGAACACCGGGGAGCTGTTTTTT.